What follows are 5 T cell receptor beta chains derived from one specimen sequenced in a study of T cells in Graves' hyperthyroidism and ophthalmopathy. Researchers took RNA transcripts and amplified the TCR beta CDR3 regions from them. HTBI primers were used for first-round RT-PCR of the TCR CDR3. TCRdb reprocessed the multiplex PCR reads via MiXCR and lists one record per CDR3 protein. This table holds some 270,000 distinct CDR3 sequences, approximately 12% found once. Material for sequencing was blood. These receptors were taken from a woman aged 30 to 39 with Graves' hyperthyroidism that later progressed to Graves' ophthalmopathy.

The chain carries TRBV4-3 and TRBJ2-7, with D perhaps assigned TRBD1 or TRBD2 (5 bases each). The CDR3 runs 15 residues. Per germline, CDR1 LGHNA and CDR2 YSLEER. V lost 1 base to trimming and J lost 2 bases, with 12 bases between them. The CDR3 nucleotides are TGCGCCAGCAGCCAAGTAGAGGGGATAACCTACGAGCAGTACTTC. Protein: CASSQVEGITYEQYF.

This clonotype was counted at least ten times. The rearrangement uses TRBV7-9 and TRBJ2-2; TRBD1 or TRBD2 may be the D gene (5 bases each). V shed 1 base and J shed 6 bases, with 9 bases lying between them. The length of the CDR3 is 14 residues. The germline CDR1 and CDR2 sequences are SEHNR and FQNEAQ (reference sequence). CDR3 nucleotides: TGTGCCAGCAGCTTAGGGGGGAGCGCCGGGGAGCTGTTTTTT. This gives the protein CASSLGGSAGELFF.

V usage is TRBV20-1 and J usage is TRBJ1-2, with a tentative D call TRBD1 (6 bases). Germline V CDR1 and CDR2: DFQATT, SNEGSKA (reference sequence). Deletions cut 6 bases from V and 0 bases from J, with 14 bases between. The CDR3 loop spans 14 amino acids. CDR3 coding DNA: TGCAGTGCCCCGCGGACAGTTGCTAACTATGGCTACACCTTC. The encoded protein is CSAPRTVANYGYTF.

The sample holds many counts of this clonotype. This sequence joins TRBV28 and TRBJ1-1; 8 positions agree with TRBD1. V dropped 8 bases and J dropped 1; count of bases not matched to a gene: 6. The CDR3 has 14 residues. CDR1 is MDHEN, CDR2 SYDVKM, per germline. Here the CDR3 reads CASDPGGRNTEAFF. The CDR3 coding sequence is TGTGCCAGCGATCCAGGGGGCCGGAACACTGAAGCTTTCTTT.

Many counts were recorded for this clonotype. The rearrangement uses TRBV11-2 and TRBJ2-1, with D unresolved. CDR3 size: 14 residues. V was trimmed by 5 bases and J by 7 bases, leaving 15 bases between them. CDR1 is SGHAT, CDR2 FQNNGV, per germline. CDR3 bases: TGTGCCAGCAGCGCCGAGGCCAATGGGAATGAGCAGTTCTTC. Translation: CASSAEANGNEQFF.